Presented here are 7 T cell receptor beta chains from one specimen sequenced in a study of shared clonotypes between healthy human individuals. The repertoire was sequenced with immunoSEQ multiplex PCR; TCRdb's copy has only in-frame clones and lacks some. This table has millions of clones, about 95% appearing once. Positive CCR7 selection of CD45RO-negative cells yielded the naive CD8 cells, and terminally differentiated effector memory CD45RA+ cells were excluded. The sequencing input was naive CD8+ T cells sorted from blood. Receptor source: a man younger than 30 in good health.

The gene calls are TRBV9 and TRBJ1-1; D is possibly TRBD1 (6 bases). Germline loops: CDR1 SGDLS, CDR2 YYNGEE. The CDR3 consists of 14 residues. The V and J ends lost 0 bases and 8 bases respectively, with 14 bases between them. The CDR3, as DNA: TGTGCCAGCAGCGTAGGGGGGGACACCTCCGAAGCTTTCTTT. Its protein product is CASSVGGDTSEAFF.

The rearrangement joins TRBV4-1 to TRBJ1-5; a weak D match, TRBD1 (6 bases). The germline CDR1 and CDR2 sequences are MGHRA and YSYEKL. The CDR3 loop spans 15 amino acids. The V end lost 5 bases, the J end lost 6 bases, and 17 bases lay between the germline ends. CDR3 amino acids: CASSTGEGVGQPQHF. The CDR3 coding sequence is TGCGCCAGCAGCACGGGGGAGGGGGTAGGTCAGCCCCAGCATTTT.

V usage is TRBV6-6 and J usage is TRBJ1-4, with D unresolved. Trimming stripped 1 base from V and 2 bases from J, with 5 bases between. There are 14 residues in the CDR3. Germline values: CDR1 MNHNY, CDR2 SVGAGI (reference sequence). The CDR3: CASSYLGTNEKLFF. The CDR3 nucleotides read TGTGCCAGCAGTTACTTGGGGACTAATGAAAAACTGTTTTTT.

The V gene is TRBV6-1, the J gene TRBJ2-7, with TRBD2 as a possible D gene (5 bases). This CDR3 has 11 residues. Germline lookup yields CDR1 MNHNS and CDR2 SASEGT. Trimming pared 6 bases from V and 4 bases from J, leaving 7 bases between. The CDR3 DNA is TGTGCCAGCAGGGACTTTTACGAGCAGTACTTC. This encodes CASRDFYEQYF.

This clone was observed a single time. This CDR3 is CASTVGVSNTGELFF. The CDR3 DNA reads as TGTGCCAGCACCGTCGGAGTTTCGAACACCGGGGAGCTGTTTTTT. The chain recombines TRBV6-7 with TRBJ2-2; no reliable D call. TRBV6-7 is sorted into the ORF group, with uncertain function. This CDR3 contains 15 residues. V was trimmed by 7 bases and J by 0 bases, leaving 12 bases between them.

The CDR3: CASSPGGSGNTIYF. In DNA form, the CDR3 reads TGTGCCAGCTCACCTGGAGGGTCTGGAAACACCATATATTTT. The chain joins TRBV18 to TRBJ1-3; the D is unclear. The germline CDR1 and CDR2 sequences are KGHSH and LQKENI. The length of the CDR3 is 14 residues. The germline V and J ends were trimmed by 3 bases and 1 base, with 7 bases remaining between them.

The chain couples TRBV19 to TRBJ1-1; TRBD1 is a possible D gene (5 bases). Germline loops: CDR1 LNHDA, CDR2 SQIVND (reference sequence). The V gene lost 4 bases and the J gene lost 5 bases, with 11 bases spanning the gap. The CDR3 covers 13 residues. CDR3 sequence reads: CASSTVQGTEAFF. The CDR3 DNA follows: TGTGCCAGTAGTACCGTCCAGGGTACTGAAGCTTTCTTT.